The 3 T cell receptor beta chains below were found in one sample sequenced in a study of breast tumors, draining lymph nodes, adjacent tissues. A single record per CDR3 protein comes from TCRdb applying MiXCR to the multiplex PCR reads. The table has tens of thousands of distinct CDR3 sequences, approximately 62% seen once. Source material: breast tumor tissue. These receptors were taken from a female donor with breast cancer. Some clones in this sample may be carry-over from other donors' samples.

This clonotype occurred many times. The chain carries TRBV5-1 and TRBJ1-2; D not certain. This CDR3 has 14 residues. V lost 0 bases, J lost 8 bases, and 14 bases lay in between. Germline V gene sequence: CDR1 SGHRS, CDR2 YFSETQ. In nucleotides, the CDR3 is TGCGCCAGCAGCTTGGCCGGAGACTCGGGGGGCTACACCTTC. Amino acids: CASSLAGDSGGYTF.

This rearrangement joins TRBV20-1 to TRBJ2-1, with 14 positions matching TRBD2. Losses at the gene ends were 1 base for V and 7 bases for J; bases not matched to a gene: 12. The length of the CDR3 is 18 residues. Germline V CDR1 and CDR2: DFQATT, SNEGSKA (reference sequence). This chain's CDR3 is CSARAGAGTSGRHNEQFF. CDR3 coding DNA: TGCAGTGCTAGAGCTGGGGCGGGGACTAGCGGGAGACATAATGAGCAGTTCTTC.

This clonotype was seen ten or more times. The J gene is TRBJ2-3, the V gene TRBV10-3; D remains ambiguous. This CDR3 contains 13 residues. V lost 5 bases, J lost 8 bases, and 14 bases lay in between. Germline CDR1 reads ENHRY; CDR2 reads SYGVKD. CDR3 amino acids: CAISLRTDGTQYF. The CDR3 DNA sequence: TGTGCCATCAGTCTTCGAACTGACGGTACGCAGTATTTT.